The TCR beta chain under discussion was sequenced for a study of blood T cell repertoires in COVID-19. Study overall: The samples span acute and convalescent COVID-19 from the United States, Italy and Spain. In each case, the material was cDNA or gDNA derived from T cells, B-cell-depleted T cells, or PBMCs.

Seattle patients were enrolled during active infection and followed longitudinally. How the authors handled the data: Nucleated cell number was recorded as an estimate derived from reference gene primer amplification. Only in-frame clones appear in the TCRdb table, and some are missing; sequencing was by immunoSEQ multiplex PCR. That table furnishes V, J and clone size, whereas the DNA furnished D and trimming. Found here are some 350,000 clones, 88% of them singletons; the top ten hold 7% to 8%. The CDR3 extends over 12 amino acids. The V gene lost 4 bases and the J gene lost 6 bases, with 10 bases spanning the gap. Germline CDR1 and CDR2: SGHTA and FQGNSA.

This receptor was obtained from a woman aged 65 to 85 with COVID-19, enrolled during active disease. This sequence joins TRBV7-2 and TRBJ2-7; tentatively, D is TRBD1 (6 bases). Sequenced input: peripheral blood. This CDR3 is CASSSGAREQYF. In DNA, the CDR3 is TGTGCCAGCAGCTCAGGGGCTCGCGAGCAGTACTTC.